This record concerns one T cell receptor beta chain sequence. The CDR3 has 17 residues. The V segment lost 5 bases and the J segment 10 bases; nucleotides outside the gene matches: 16. The germline V gene has CDR1 MNHNY and CDR2 SVGAGI (reference sequence). The protocol was immunoSEQ multiplex PCR, while the TCRdb copy is restricted to in-frame clones and leaves out a portion. Found here are 150,000 to 200,000 clones, approximately 84% of them singletons; the top ten hold roughly 7.3%. This sample stems from a study of blood T cell repertoires in COVID-19. This study enrolled people aged roughly 18 to 100 from under 25 US geographic areas. Participants were placed into cohorts based on the clinical history they reported.

The receptor comes from a woman between 50 and 59 years old who had recovered from COVID-19. Sequencing was done on a sample of PBMCs or T cells enriched from blood (not recorded which). The chain uses TRBV6-6 and TRBJ1-6; 8 bases line up with TRBD1. The CDR3 DNA is TGTGCCAGCAGTCAACGACAGGGGTGGGGCCGGGAGTCACCCCTCCACTTT. Translated: CASSQRQGWGRESPLHF.